This T cell receptor (beta chain) stems from a study of breast tumors, draining lymph nodes, adjacent tissues. The CDR3 length is 15 residues. V lost 5 bases to trimming and J lost 4 bases, with 17 bases between them. This clonotype was seen many times. Its specificity is unknown. Each CDR3 protein gets one entry after TCRdb re-called the multiplex PCR reads with MiXCR. The sample records under 250,000 distinct CDR3 sequences, 32% being singletons. Whole-study findings and limits: Tumor TCR diversity was below lymph nodes but above nontumor tissue.

Samples came from axillary lymph nodes draining the breast cancer. The specimen sequenced was axillary lymph node tissue. This chain links TRBV12-3 or TRBV12-4 with TRBJ1-2, with D maybe TRBD1 (5 bases). The receptor's source is a female donor with breast cancer. Some clones in this sample may be carry-over from other donors' samples. DNA for the CDR3: TGTGCCAGCAGTCCCCCCTTCGGGGCCAGCTATGGCTACACCTTC. Encoded protein: CASSPPFGASYGYTF.